These 7 T cell receptor beta chains originate from one sample sequenced in a study of blood T cell repertoires in COVID-19. Clones were read by immunoSEQ multiplex PCR, and TCRdb kept only the in-frame ones, dropping some. The sample includes 200,000 or so clones, 80% to 85% seen only once; the top ten take roughly 6.9%. Sequences were obtained from PBMCs or T cells enriched from blood (not recorded which). All receptors derive from a man aged 40-49 years who had recovered from COVID-19.

This chain joins TRBV2 and TRBJ1-1; D may be TRBD1 (6 bases). With 8 bases removed from V and 0 bases from J, the gap between germline ends came to 10 bases. The germline CDR1 and CDR2 sequences are SNHLY and FYNNEI. The CDR3 has 13 amino acids. CDR3 residues: CASQGRVNTEAFF. As DNA, the CDR3 is TGTGCCAGCCAGGGGAGGGTGAACACTGAAGCTTTCTTT.

The chain's CDR3 is CASSPRDRRGYTF. The CDR3 DNA follows: TGTGCCAGTAGTCCAAGGGACAGGCGAGGCTACACCTTC. The chain links TRBV19 to TRBJ1-2; 8 nucleotides align to TRBD1. Trimming cost V 5 bases and J 8 bases; bases outside gene matches: 7. CDR1 is LNHDA, CDR2 SQIVND, per germline (reference sequence). The CDR3 is 13 residues long.

V is TRBV6-5 and J is TRBJ1-2; D ambiguous. The CDR3 sequence is 12 residues long. Germline assignment: CDR1 MNHEY and CDR2 SVGAGI. V dropped 6 bases and J dropped 8 bases, with 13 bases sitting between them. The CDR3 DNA is TGTGCCAGCAGAGTCCCTATCCCGGGCTACACCTTC. Translation gives CASRVPIPGYTF.

This chain joins TRBV7-2 and TRBJ2-3, with TRBD2 identical over 9 bases. Trimming cost V 4 bases and J 2 bases; bases outside gene matches: 7. CDR3 length: 16 residues. Germline values: CDR1 SGHTA, CDR2 FQGNSA. The CDR3, as DNA: TGTGCCAGCAGCTCAGGAGCGGGGGGAACCACAGATACGCAGTATTTT. It is translated as CASSSGAGGTTDTQYF.

The chain links TRBV30 to TRBJ2-3; 10 bases align to TRBD2. The J segment lost 5 bases and the V segment lost 8 bases, leaving 4 bases of the junction unmatched. This CDR3 comprises 12 residues. Germline V gives CDR1 GTSNPN, CDR2 SVGIG (reference sequence). CDR3 coding DNA: TGTGCCAGCGGGACTAGCGAAGATACGCAGTATTTT. This gives the protein CASGTSEDTQYF.

This sequence joins TRBV28 and TRBJ1-2, with D tentatively TRBD1 (5 bases). Germline V gene sequence: CDR1 MDHEN, CDR2 SYDVKM. The CDR3 is 13 amino acids. With 9 bases removed from V and 3 bases from J, the gap between germline ends came to 14 bases. The CDR3 reads CASLRGWDYGYTF. The CDR3 DNA is TGTGCCAGTTTACGGGGGTGGGACTATGGCTACACCTTC.

This clone was counted a few times. The chain combines TRBV19 with TRBJ2-6; a weak D match, TRBD1 (5 bases). Trimming took off 7 bases at V and 0 bases at J, with 25 bases between the two ends. The CDR3 is made up of 20 amino acids. The germline CDR1 and CDR2 sequences are LNHDA and SQIVND (reference sequence). The CDR3, as DNA: TGTGCCAGTACCCGACGATATGGTGAGGACACCGGCTCTGGGGCCAACGTCCTGACTTTC. It codes for CASTRRYGEDTGSGANVLTF.